This T cell receptor beta chain comes out of a study of CD8 T cells in ankylosing spondylitis. The CDR3 totals 13 residues. The V end was cut by 3 bases, the J end by 8 bases, with 11 bases between. Germline lookup yields CDR1 MNHEY and CDR2 SMNVEV (reference sequence). The study's findings and limits: Certain motif variants had earlier been reported in reactive arthritis synovial fluid and blood. What seemed typical of ankylosing spondylitis blood was a TCR beta motif built from roughly 8 highly homologous variants. It was reported that disease-linked clones were significantly enriched in matched ankylosing spondylitis synovial fluid.

TCRdb re-called the 5' RACE reads with MiXCR, one entry per CDR3 protein. The data show fewer than 250,000 distinct CDR3 sequences, with roughly a tenth seen just once and 2.6% held by the top ten. For this clonotype: The antigen is not known.

V and J are TRBV27 and TRBJ2-1; D is unclear. Sequenced: blood, either unsorted or a sorted T cell fraction (not recorded which). The receptor was derived from a male donor with ankylosing spondylitis or in good health (not recorded which). The CDR3 nucleotides read TGTGCCAGCAGTTTTTATTACGAAGATGAGCAGTTCTTC. Translating it yields CASSFYYEDEQFF.